This TCR beta chain was observed in a study of T cells after yellow fever vaccination. Study-wide findings and caveats: It was the secondary response that reached its peak faster, day 5 versus 15, but it was weaker.

From the 5' RACE reads, TCRdb called clonotypes with MiXCR, one entry per CDR3 protein. The table lists 42,000 or so distinct CDR3 sequences, roughly 6.4% of them singletons. In this sample, this clonotype turned up many times. The CDR3 sequence is 14 residues long. The V and J ends lost 9 bases and 3 bases, in that order; junction bases with no gene match: 7. CDR1 is KGHDR and CDR2 is SFDVKD in the germline V gene. Sample: CD8+ T cells not binding an NS4B(214-222) dextramer, sorted from PBMCs, taken 45 days after the yellow fever booster vaccination. The TCR originated in a man aged 25-45 years who received the YFV17D yellow fever vaccine. V gene TRBV24-1 combines with J gene TRBJ2-1, with 7 bases aligning to TRBD2. Here the CDR3 reads CATSARGVYNEQFF. As DNA, the CDR3 is TGTGCCACCTCGGCTCGGGGGGTCTACAATGAGCAGTTCTTC.